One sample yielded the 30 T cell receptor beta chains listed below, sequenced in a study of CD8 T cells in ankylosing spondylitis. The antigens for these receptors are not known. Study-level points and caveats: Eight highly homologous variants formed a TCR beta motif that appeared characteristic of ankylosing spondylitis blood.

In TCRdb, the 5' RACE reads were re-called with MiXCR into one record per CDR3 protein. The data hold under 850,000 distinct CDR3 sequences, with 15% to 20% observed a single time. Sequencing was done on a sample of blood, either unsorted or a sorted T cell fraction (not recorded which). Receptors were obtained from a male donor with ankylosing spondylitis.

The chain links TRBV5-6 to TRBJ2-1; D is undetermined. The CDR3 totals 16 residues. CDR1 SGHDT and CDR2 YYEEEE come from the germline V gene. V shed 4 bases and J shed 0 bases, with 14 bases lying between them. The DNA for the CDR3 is TGTGCCAGCAGCATGAACCCGGTAGGCTCCTACAATGAGCAGTTCTTC. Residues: CASSMNPVGSYNEQFF. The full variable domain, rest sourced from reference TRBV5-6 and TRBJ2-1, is DAGVTQSPTHLIKTRGQQVTLRCSPKSGHDTVSWYQQALGQGPQFIFQYYEEEERQRGNFPDRFSGHQFPNYSSELNVNALLLGDSALYLCASSMNPVGSYNEQFFGPGTRLTVL.

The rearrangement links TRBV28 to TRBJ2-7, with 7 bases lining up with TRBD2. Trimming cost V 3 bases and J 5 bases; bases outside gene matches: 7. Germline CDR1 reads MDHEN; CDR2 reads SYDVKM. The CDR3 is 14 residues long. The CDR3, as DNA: TGTGCCAGCAGTTTCGGACTAGGATGGGACGAGCAGTACTTC. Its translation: CASSFGLGWDEQYF.

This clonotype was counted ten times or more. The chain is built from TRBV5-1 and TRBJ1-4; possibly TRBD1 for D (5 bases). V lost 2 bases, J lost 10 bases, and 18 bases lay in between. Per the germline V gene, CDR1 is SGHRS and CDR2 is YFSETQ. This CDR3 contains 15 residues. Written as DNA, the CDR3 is TGCGCCAGCAGCTTAGGGGCTATGAAGAGAGGAAAACTGTTTTTT. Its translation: CASSLGAMKRGKLFF.

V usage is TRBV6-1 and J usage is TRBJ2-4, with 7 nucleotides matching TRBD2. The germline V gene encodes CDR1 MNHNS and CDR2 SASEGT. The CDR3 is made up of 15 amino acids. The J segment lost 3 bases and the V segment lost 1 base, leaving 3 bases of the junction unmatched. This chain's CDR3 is CASSEVAGNKNIQYF. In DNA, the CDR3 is TGTGCCAGCAGTGAAGTAGCGGGCAACAAAAACATTCAGTACTTC.

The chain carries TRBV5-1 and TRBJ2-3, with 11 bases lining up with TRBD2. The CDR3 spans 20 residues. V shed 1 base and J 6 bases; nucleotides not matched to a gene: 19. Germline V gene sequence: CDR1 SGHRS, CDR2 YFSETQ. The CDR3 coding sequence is TGCGCCAGCAGCTTGAGGGGAACAACTAGCGGGAGTCAAACACGGGATACGCAGTATTTT. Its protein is CASSLRGTTSGSQTRDTQYF.

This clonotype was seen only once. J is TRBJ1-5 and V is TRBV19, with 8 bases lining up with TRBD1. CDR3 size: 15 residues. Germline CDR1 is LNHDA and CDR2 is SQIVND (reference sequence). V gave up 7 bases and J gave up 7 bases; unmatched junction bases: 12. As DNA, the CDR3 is TGTGCCAGTATACGGACAGGGAAGGGGGGCCAGCCCCAGCATTTT. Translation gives CASIRTGKGGQPQHF.

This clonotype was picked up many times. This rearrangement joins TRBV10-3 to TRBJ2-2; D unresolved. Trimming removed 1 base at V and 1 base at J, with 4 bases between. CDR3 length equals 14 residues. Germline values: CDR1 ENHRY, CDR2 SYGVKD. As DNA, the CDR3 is TGTGCCATCAGTGAGTTAGGGAACACCGGGGAGCTGTTTTTT. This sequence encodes CAISELGNTGELFF.

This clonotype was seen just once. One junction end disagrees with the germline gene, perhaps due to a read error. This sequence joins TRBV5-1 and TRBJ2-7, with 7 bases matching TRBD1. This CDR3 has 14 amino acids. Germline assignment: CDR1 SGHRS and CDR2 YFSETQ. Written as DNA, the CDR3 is TGCGCCAGCAGCTTTGGGACAGCCTCCTACCAGCAGTACTTC. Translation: CASSFGTASYQQYF.

The CDR3 DNA follows: TGTGCCAGCAGCGCGGGCCCGGGACAGAAAATTTCTAGCACAGATACGCAGTATTTT. Translated: CASSAGPGQKISSTDTQYF. The J gene is TRBJ2-3, the V gene TRBV7-8; 7 bases are shared with TRBD1. The trim removed 5 bases at V and 0 bases at J, leaving 17 bases unmatched. Germline CDR1 reads SGHVS; CDR2 reads FQNEAQ. CDR3 length equals 19 residues.

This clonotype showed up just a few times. CDR3 DNA sequence: TGTGCCAGCAGTATCAGAGCGGATTCACAGTACTTC. It translates to CASSIRADSQYF. The chain has TRBV6-2 or TRBV6-3 and TRBJ2-4; TRBD2 is a possible D gene (5 bases). The germline V and J ends were trimmed by 5 bases and 13 bases, with 15 bases remaining between them. Germline lookup yields CDR1 MNHEY and CDR2 SVGEGT. This CDR3 has 12 residues.

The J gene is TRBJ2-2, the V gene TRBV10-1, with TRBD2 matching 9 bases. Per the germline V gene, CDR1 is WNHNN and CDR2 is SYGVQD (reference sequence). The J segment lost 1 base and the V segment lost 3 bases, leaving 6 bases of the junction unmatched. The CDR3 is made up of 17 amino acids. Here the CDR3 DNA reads TGCGCCAGCAGTGATGGGTCAGCGGGGGGGAACACCGGGGAGCTGTTTTTT. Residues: CASSDGSAGGNTGELFF.

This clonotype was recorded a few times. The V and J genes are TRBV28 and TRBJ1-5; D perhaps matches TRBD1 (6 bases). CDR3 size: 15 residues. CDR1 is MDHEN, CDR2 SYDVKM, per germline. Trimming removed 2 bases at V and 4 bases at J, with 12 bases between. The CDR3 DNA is TGTGCCAGCAGTTTAACAGGGCAAAGAAATCAGCCCCAGCATTTT. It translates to CASSLTGQRNQPQHF.

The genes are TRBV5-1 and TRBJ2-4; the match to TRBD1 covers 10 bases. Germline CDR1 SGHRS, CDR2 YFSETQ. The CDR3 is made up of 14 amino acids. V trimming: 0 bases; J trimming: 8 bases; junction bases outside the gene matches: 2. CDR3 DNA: TGCGCCAGCAGCTTGGAGGACAGGGGGTACATTCAGTACTTC. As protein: CASSLEDRGYIQYF.

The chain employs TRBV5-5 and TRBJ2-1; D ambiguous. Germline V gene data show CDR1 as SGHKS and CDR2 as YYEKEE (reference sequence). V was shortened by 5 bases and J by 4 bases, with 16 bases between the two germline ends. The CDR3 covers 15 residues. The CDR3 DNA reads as TGTGCCAGCAGTCGGAGCCCCCAGGAGTACAATGAGCAGTTCTTC. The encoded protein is CASSRSPQEYNEQFF.

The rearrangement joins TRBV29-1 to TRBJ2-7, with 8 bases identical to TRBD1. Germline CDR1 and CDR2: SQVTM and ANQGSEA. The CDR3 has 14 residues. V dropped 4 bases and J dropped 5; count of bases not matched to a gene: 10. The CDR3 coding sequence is TGCAGCGTTGGGGACAGGTTCACTCCTGACGAGCAGTACTTC. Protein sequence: CSVGDRFTPDEQYF.

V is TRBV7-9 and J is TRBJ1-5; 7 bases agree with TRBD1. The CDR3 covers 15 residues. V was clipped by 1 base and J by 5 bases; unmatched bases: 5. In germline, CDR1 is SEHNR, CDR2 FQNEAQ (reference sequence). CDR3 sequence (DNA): TGTGCCAGCAGCTTAGATCGGGACAGCTATCAGCCCCAGCATTTT. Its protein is CASSLDRDSYQPQHF.

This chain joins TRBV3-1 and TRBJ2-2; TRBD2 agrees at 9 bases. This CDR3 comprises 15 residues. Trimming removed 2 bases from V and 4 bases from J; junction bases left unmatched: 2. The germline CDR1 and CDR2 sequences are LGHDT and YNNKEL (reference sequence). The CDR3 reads CASSQLAGSTGELFF. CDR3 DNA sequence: TGTGCCAGCAGCCAACTAGCGGGAAGCACCGGGGAGCTGTTTTTT.

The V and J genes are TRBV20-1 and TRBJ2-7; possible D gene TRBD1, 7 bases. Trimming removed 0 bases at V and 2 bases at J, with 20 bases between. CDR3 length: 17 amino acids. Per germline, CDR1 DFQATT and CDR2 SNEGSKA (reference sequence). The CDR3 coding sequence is TGCAGTGCTAGAGATGGCTTAGGCAGGGGGGTACCCTACGAGCAGTACTTC. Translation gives CSARDGLGRGVPYEQYF.

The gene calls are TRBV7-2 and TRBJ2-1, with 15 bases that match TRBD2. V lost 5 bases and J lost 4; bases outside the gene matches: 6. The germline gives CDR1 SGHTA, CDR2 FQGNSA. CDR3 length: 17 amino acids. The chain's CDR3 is CASSLGLAGGWYNEQFF. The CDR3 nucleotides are TGTGCCAGCAGCCTAGGACTAGCGGGGGGGTGGTACAATGAGCAGTTCTTC.

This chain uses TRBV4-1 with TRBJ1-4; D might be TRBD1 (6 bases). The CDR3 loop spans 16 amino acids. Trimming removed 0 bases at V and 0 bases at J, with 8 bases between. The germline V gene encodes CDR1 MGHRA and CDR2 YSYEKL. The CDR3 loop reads CASSQEGGPTNEKLFF. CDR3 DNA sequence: TGCGCCAGCAGCCAAGAAGGGGGGCCAACTAATGAAAAACTGTTTTTT.

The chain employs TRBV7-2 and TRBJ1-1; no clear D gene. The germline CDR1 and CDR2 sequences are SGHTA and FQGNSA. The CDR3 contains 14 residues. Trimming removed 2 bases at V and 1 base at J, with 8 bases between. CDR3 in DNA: TGTGCCAGCAGCTTATCGCAGGCGAACACTGAAGCTTTCTTT. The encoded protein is CASSLSQANTEAFF.

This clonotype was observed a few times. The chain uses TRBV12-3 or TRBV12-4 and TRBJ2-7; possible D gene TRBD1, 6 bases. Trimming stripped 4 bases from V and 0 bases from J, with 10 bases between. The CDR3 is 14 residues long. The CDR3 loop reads CASSSDRLSYEQYF. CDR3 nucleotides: TGTGCCAGCAGTTCCGACAGGCTCTCCTACGAGCAGTACTTC.

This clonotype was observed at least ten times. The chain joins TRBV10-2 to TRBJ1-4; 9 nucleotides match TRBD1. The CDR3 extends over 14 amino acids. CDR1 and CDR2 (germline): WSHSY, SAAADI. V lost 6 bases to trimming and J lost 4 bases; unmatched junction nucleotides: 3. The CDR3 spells CASSRTGDNEKLFF. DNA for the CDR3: TGCGCCAGCAGCAGGACAGGGGATAATGAAAAACTGTTTTTT.

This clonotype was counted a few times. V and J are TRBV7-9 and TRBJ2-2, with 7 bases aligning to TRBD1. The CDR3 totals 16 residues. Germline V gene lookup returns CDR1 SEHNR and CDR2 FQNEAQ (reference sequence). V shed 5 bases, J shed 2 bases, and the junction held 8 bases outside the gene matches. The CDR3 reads CASSRSAGGNTGELFF. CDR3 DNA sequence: TGTGCCAGCAGCCGCTCGGCAGGGGGTAACACCGGGGAGCTGTTTTTT.

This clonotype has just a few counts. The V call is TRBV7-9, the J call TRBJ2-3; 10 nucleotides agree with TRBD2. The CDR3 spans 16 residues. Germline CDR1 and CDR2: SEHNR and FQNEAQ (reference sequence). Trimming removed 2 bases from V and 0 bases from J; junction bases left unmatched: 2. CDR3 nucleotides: TGTGCCAGCAGCTTACCTAGCGGGAGAAGCACAGATACGCAGTATTTT. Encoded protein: CASSLPSGRSTDTQYF.

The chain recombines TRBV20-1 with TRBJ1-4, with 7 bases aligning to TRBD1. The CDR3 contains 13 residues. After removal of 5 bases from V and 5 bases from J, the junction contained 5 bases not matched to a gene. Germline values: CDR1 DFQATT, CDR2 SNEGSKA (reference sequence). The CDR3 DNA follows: TGCAGTGCTCGACAGGGAGGAAATGAAAAACTGTTTTTT. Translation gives CSARQGGNEKLFF.

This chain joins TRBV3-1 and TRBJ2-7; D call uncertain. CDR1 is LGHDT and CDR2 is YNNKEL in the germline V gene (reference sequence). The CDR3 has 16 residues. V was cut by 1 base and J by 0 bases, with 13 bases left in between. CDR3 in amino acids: CASSQVMSGASYEQYF. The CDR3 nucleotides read TGTGCCAGCAGCCAAGTCATGTCGGGCGCCTCCTACGAGCAGTACTTC.

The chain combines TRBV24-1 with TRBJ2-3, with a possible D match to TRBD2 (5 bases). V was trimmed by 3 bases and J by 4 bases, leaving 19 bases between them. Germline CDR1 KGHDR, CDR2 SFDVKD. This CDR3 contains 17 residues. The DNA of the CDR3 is TGTGCCACCAGTGATGCGATCCAGCGGAGCAGTGCAGATACGCAGTATTTT. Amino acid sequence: CATSDAIQRSSADTQYF.

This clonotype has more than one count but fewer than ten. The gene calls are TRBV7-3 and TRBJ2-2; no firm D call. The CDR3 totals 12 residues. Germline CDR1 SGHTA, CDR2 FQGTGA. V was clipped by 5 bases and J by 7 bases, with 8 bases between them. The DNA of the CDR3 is TGTGCCAGCAGCCCCGTTGGCGGGGAGCTGTTTTTT. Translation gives CASSPVGGELFF. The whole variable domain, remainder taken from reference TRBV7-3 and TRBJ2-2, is GAGVSQTPSNKVTEKGKYVELRCDPISGHTALYWYRQSLGQGPEFLIYFQGTGAADDSGLPNDRFFAVRPEGSVSTLKIQRTERGDSAVYLCASSPVGGELFFGEGSRLTVL.

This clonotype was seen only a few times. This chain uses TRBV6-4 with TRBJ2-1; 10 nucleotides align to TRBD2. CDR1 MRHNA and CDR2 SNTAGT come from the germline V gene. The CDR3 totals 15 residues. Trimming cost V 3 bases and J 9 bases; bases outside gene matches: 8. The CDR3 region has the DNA TGTGCCAGCAGTGAAAAGAGCGGGGGGGCCGGTGAGCAGTTCTTC. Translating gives CASSEKSGGAGEQFF.